This TCR beta chain emerged from a study of regulatory T cells in long-lasting Graves disease. CDR1 is ENHRY, CDR2 SYGVKD, per germline. Trimming took 0 bases from V and 4 from J, leaving 10 bases between them. CDR3 length: 14 amino acids. Combining iRepertoire HTBI primers with Arm-PCR of CDR3 regions, the authors built TCR beta libraries. TCRdb re-called the multiplex PCR reads with MiXCR, one entry per CDR3 protein. This sample has 310,000 or so distinct CDR3 sequences, with about 19% found just once. Time point described: persistent/refractory GD, antithyroid drugs over 5 years with positive TRAb. From PBMCs, RNA was extracted and then used to make the TCR library.

This clonotype was obtained from a female donor with Graves disease. This specimen was peripheral blood mononuclear cells (PBMCs), taken when the disease was refractory, from a patient treated with antithyroid drugs. The rearrangement joins TRBV10-3 to TRBJ2-7; D not resolved. CDR3 DNA: TGTGCCATCAGTGAGTCGTCGGCCGGGTACGAGCAGTACTTC. Translating gives CAISESSAGYEQYF.